At least ten counts were recorded for the clone carrying this T cell receptor beta chain. Its target is unknown. Genomic DNA served as template for TCR beta VDJ and CDR3 profiling. TCRdb reprocessed the reads via MiXCR and lists one record per CDR3 protein. The table has 110,000 or so distinct CDR3 sequences, under 60% seen once. CDR1 is DFQATT, CDR2 SNEGSKA, per germline (reference sequence). V was pared by 7 bases and J by 9 bases, with 0 bases of the junction left unmatched. CDR3 size: 9 residues. This entry is derived from a study of CD8+CD57+ T cells in acquired aplastic anemia. Study details: 3.2 ug was the average amount of DNA from sorted CD4+ and CD8+ cells.

General study findings and limits: Patients shared some 30 CD8+ CDR3 sequences with controls. Researchers reported that CD8+ Simpson's diversity was not significantly different in patients versus controls.

Patients chosen for sequencing had CD8+CD57+ cells that had expanded, as shown by flow cytometry. Sequenced material: sorted CD4+, CD8+, or CD8+CD57+ T cells (not recorded which) from PBMCs. The TCR sequence derives from a human donor with aplastic anemia. The V and J genes are TRBV20-1 and TRBJ2-3, with 8 bases identical to TRBD2. CDR3 amino acids: CSVAGTQYF. CDR3 nucleotide sequence: TGCAGTGTAGCGGGGACGCAGTATTTT.